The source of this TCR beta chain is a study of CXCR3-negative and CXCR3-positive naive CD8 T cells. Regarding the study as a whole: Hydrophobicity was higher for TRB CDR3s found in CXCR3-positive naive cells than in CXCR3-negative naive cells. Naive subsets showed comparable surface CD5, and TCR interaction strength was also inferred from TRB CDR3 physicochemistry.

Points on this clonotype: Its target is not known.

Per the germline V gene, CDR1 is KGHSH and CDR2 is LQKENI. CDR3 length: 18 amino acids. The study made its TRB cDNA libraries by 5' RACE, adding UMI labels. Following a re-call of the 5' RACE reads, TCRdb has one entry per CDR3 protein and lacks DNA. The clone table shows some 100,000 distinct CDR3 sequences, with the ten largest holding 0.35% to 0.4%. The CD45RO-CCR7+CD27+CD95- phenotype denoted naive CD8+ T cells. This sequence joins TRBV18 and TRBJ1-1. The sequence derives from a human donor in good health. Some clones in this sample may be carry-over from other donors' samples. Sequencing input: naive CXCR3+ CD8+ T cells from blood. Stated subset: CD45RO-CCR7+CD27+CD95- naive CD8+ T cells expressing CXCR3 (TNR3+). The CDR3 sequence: CASSPDIWYGPENTEAFF.